This T cell receptor (beta chain) was sequenced in a study of T cell repertoires in ileal Crohn's disease. On the study more broadly: At surgery, roughly 35% of patients smoked, with median disease duration 7.9 years. All patients had surgery for stricturing (approximately 60%) or penetrating (around 40%) disease. At postoperative colonoscopy, neoterminal ileum biopsies were taken as M6.

Time point denoted: neoterminal ileum biopsy at postoperative endoscopy, about 6 months after surgery. Data came from immunoSEQ multiplex PCR; TCRdb stores just in-frame clones and leaves some out. The sample carries about 7,200 clones, approximately 77% recorded once. Germline V gene data show CDR1 as SNHLY and CDR2 as FYNNEI. The CDR3 is made up of 14 amino acids. V lost 7 bases, J lost 1 base, and 14 bases lay in between. The receptor was derived from an adult with Crohn's disease. This sequence joins TRBV2 and TRBJ2-7; a weak D match, TRBD2 (6 bases). The sample comprised ileal tissue. CDR3 protein: CASKGLAPSYEQYF. The CDR3 region has the DNA TGTGCCAGCAAAGGGCTAGCGCCTTCCTACGAGCAGTACTTC.